This TCR beta chain was documented in a study of shared clonotypes between healthy human individuals. The CDR3 contains 13 residues. V shed 3 bases and J shed 2 bases, with 6 bases lying between them. The germline V gene encodes CDR1 SGDLS and CDR2 YYNGEE. TCRdb keeps only in-frame clones here, not all; method: immunoSEQ multiplex PCR. The data contain around 1.6 million clones, 98% of them singletons. The J gene is TRBJ1-3, the V gene TRBV9; D is unclear. The specimen sequenced was naive CD4+ T cells sorted from blood. Subset indicated: CD45RA+ positively selected. The TCR comes from a man younger than 40 in good health. As DNA, the CDR3 is TGTGCCAGCAGCGGGCAAACTGGAAACACCATATATTTT. Its translation is CASSGQTGNTIYF.